Here is one TCR beta chain with its context. Its antigen is unidentified. The assay was immunoSEQ multiplex PCR, and TCRdb's table has in-frame clones only and misses some. The sample has about 680,000 clones, roughly 90% seen once. These data are taken from a study of Ad26.COV2.S vaccination and SARS-CoV-2 variants. Germline lookup yields CDR1 LGHDT and CDR2 YNNKEL (reference sequence). V shed 1 base and J shed 13 bases, with 20 bases lying between them. The CDR3 is 15 amino acids. Broader study findings: Recipients of either vaccine or placebo displayed similar breadth of non-spike TCRs.

Described treatment: roughly 20 received Ad26.COV2.S at low or high dose, single or two shots; 5 received placebo; per-sample allocation not given. Each sample was drawn 63 days after the first injection (of vaccine or placebo). It was Wuhan-strain SARS-CoV-2 spike that the Ad26 vaccine vector expressed. This receptor was identified in a person aged 18-65 years who received the Ad26.COV2.S COVID-19 vaccine or a placebo. Sequenced here: peripheral blood, sampled in a trial of Ad26.COV2.S vaccine versus placebo. The chain is built from TRBV3-1 (or the pseudogene TRBV3-2) and TRBJ2-1, with D uncertain. Here the CDR3 DNA reads TGTGCCAGCAGCCAAGGAAACTTTCTCATATCTGAACAGTTCTTC. It is translated as CASSQGNFLISEQFF.